A single T cell receptor beta chain is shown here with its context. This clone is a singleton in its sample. This receptor's antigen is unknown. Base qualities are not at hand, and no much larger clone is one base apart. Ends trimmed: V by 5 bases, J by 1 base; bases unmatched to a gene: 5. The CDR3 contains 15 residues, cysteine and phenylalanine counted. Of all the DNA, just the CDR3 is kept, 45 bases in frame from base 1. According to the germline V gene (reference sequence), CDR1 reads SGHNT and CDR2 reads YYREEE. Donors formed part of the validation cohort, which comprised about 120 subjects and was distinct from the first cohort of 666 subjects. The library relied on the immunoSEQ multiplex PCR assay. Concerning the study's data processing: A statistical classification framework was built for diagnosing cytomegalovirus status from the catalog of TCR beta chain sequences. Here the immuneACCESS table is served through TCRdb, limited to in-frame sequences with V and J called. Missing clones are a known gap in these copies; in checked studies unresolved V genes cover under half, and the rest lacks a known reason. The DNA was the basis for D and trimming; V, J and clone size are from that table. The sample table contains over 45,000 clones; only one count was recorded for over 85% of them. The ten largest account for roughly 1.2% of the sample.

The sample originates from a study of cytomegalovirus exposure and HLA in healthy donors (dated by TCRdb to 2016 to 2017). Looking at the study overall: A later analysis indicated that the roughly 120 validation repertoires were generated on the platform also employed for the roughly 720 repertoires of the first cohort. To predict cytomegalovirus infection status, the study brought together high-throughput TCR immunosequencing, statistical association of individual TCRs with disease status, and machine learning. Besides the first cohort of about 730 subjects, a separate validation cohort made up of over 95 different subjects was used. The aim of the study was to test whether cataloging public T cell receptors could identify signatures of past pathogen exposure. What the research found in general, with its limitations: Most TCR sequences were seen in very few donors, while some public TCRs were found in many individuals. The authors suggested that the approach could potentially be generalized to other disease states and immunological phenotypes. A later analysis lacked HLA typing for the validation cohort, so it scored co-occurrence in that cohort across all 110 or so repertoires. A total of around 150 TCR beta chains were listed by the study as associated with cytomegalovirus. In both the original and validation cohorts, the classifier was reported to diagnose cytomegalovirus status with high specificity and sensitivity. Of the cluster scores, 90% to 95% were above 0 in a later analysis, which found that TCRs clustered in the first cohort also tended to co-occur in the 95 to 150 validation repertoires. In vitro tests confirmed that a few of the cytomegalovirus-associated TCR beta chains recognize cytomegalovirus antigens.

The chain employs TRBV5-4 and TRBJ2-3; TRBD2 aligns with 9 central bases. The sequencing sample was made of PBMCs. This clonotype was sampled from a young man in good health and CMV-seronegative. Read as DNA, the sequence is TGTGCCAGCAGTTGGACTAGCGCTCGCACAGATACGCAGTATTTT. Its translation is CASSWTSARTDTQYF.